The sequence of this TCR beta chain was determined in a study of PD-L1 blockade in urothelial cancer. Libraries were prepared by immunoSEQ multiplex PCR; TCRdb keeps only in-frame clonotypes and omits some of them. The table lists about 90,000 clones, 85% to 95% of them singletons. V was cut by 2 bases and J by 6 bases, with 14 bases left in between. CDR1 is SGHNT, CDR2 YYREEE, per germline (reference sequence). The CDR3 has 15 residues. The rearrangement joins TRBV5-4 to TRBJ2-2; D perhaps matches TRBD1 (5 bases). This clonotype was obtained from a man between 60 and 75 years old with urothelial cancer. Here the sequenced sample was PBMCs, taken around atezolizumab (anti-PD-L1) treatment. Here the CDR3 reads CASSLGRELSGELFF. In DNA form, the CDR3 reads TGTGCCAGCAGCTTAGGCAGGGAATTATCCGGGGAGCTGTTTTTT.